Below are 20 T cell receptor beta chains sequenced from a single sample in a study of Ad26.COV2.S vaccination and SARS-CoV-2 variants. Sample treatment: some 20 received Ad26.COV2.S at low or high dose, single or two shots; about 5 received placebo; per-sample allocation not given. Samples analyzed were those drawn on day 63 after the first vaccine or placebo injection. The protocol was immunoSEQ multiplex PCR, while the TCRdb copy is restricted to in-frame clones and leaves out a portion. The profile covers approximately 280,000 clones, with more than 70% appearing a single time and about 3.5% taken by the ten largest. Sequenced material: peripheral blood, taken in a trial of Ad26.COV2.S vaccine versus placebo. The receptors originated from a person aged 18-60 years who received the Ad26.COV2.S COVID-19 vaccine or a placebo.

The chain links TRBV30 to TRBJ2-7, with unresolved D. Trimming removed 4 bases from V and 3 bases from J, with 16 bases in between. Germline CDR1 GTSNPN, CDR2 SVGIG (reference sequence). The CDR3 runs 14 residues. The CDR3 region has the DNA TGTGCCTGGAACGGATGGGCAAACGGCTACGAGCAGTACTTC. It yields the protein CAWNGWANGYEQYF. Together with reference TRBV30 and TRBJ2-7, the CDR3 gives the full variable domain: SQTIHQWPATLVQPVGSPLSLECTVEGTSNPNLYWYRQAAGRGLQLLFYSVGIGQISSEVPQNLSASRPQDRQFILSSKKLLLSDSGFYLCAWNGWANGYEQYFGPGTRLTVT.

This clone was seen a handful of times. The sample has other DNA sequences that encode this CDR3 too. The gene calls are TRBV18 and TRBJ1-2; D remains unclear. V was cut by 2 bases and J by 6 bases, with 4 bases left in between. The CDR3 extends over 11 amino acids. The germline V gene encodes CDR1 KGHSH and CDR2 LQKENI. CDR3 sequence reads: CASSPGDGYTF. In DNA form, the CDR3 reads TGTGCCAGCTCACCAGGGGATGGCTACACCTTC.

The chain uses TRBV5-1 and TRBJ2-5; 13 nucleotides line up with TRBD2. Germline lookup yields CDR1 SGHRS and CDR2 YFSETQ. CDR3 size: 16 residues. Trimming removed 4 bases from V and 3 bases from J; junction bases left unmatched: 6. This CDR3 is CASSPAGTSGEETQYF. The CDR3, as DNA: TGCGCCAGCAGCCCAGCCGGGACTAGCGGGGAAGAGACCCAGTACTTC.

As for this clone: Different DNA sequences within this sample yield the same CDR3. This CDR3 is CASSWLAGVTDTQYF. The CDR3 region has the DNA TGTGCCAGCAGCTGGTTAGCGGGAGTTACAGATACGCAGTATTTT. The rearrangement uses TRBV5-8 and TRBJ2-3; 9 bases map to TRBD2. This CDR3 spans 15 amino acids. The germline CDR1 and CDR2 sequences are SGHTS and YDEGEE. The trim removed 3 bases at V and 3 bases at J, leaving 5 bases unmatched.

V usage is TRBV5-1 and J usage is TRBJ2-3; possibly TRBD2 for D (6 bases). The V end lost 3 bases, the J end lost 8 bases, and 16 bases lay between the germline ends. This CDR3 contains 14 residues. The germline gives CDR1 SGHRS, CDR2 YFSETQ. DNA of the CDR3: TGCGCCAGCAGCTCGGGACTGGCGCTCGGTACGCAGTATTTT. Translated, it gives CASSSGLALGTQYF.

This sequence joins TRBV7-2 and TRBJ1-5; perhaps TRBD1 as D (5 bases). With 2 bases removed from V and 6 bases from J, the gap between germline ends came to 14 bases. CDR3 length: 15 amino acids. Germline lookup yields CDR1 SGHTA and CDR2 FQGNSA. This chain's CDR3 is CASSLSVRVGQPQHF. CDR3 coding DNA: TGTGCCAGCAGCTTATCAGTCAGGGTGGGTCAGCCCCAGCATTTT.

With regard to this clone: Different DNA sequences within this sample yield the same CDR3. CDR3 nucleotide sequence: TGTGCCAGCAGTGGGCAGGGTCGCAATCAGCCCCAGCATTTT. It specifies CASSGQGRNQPQHF. V usage is TRBV2 and J usage is TRBJ1-5; tentatively, D is TRBD1 (5 bases). The CDR3 is made up of 14 amino acids. V shed 4 bases and J shed 2 bases, with 9 bases lying between them. CDR1 and CDR2 (germline): SNHLY, FYNNEI.

The chain uses TRBV4-1 and TRBJ1-1, with D perhaps TRBD1 (5 bases). Trimming took off 1 base at V and 6 bases at J, with 21 bases between the two ends. This CDR3 spans 17 amino acids. The germline gives CDR1 MGHRA, CDR2 YSYEKL. For the CDR3, the DNA is TGCGCCAGCAGCCAAGGCGGGATCTCCCTAGGGGCACCTGAAGCTTTCTTT. Translated: CASSQGGISLGAPEAFF.

The chain recombines TRBV13 with TRBJ2-7, with 10 bases that match TRBD1. V was pared by 3 bases and J by 5 bases, with 7 bases of the junction left unmatched. This CDR3 is 15 amino acids long. Germline V gene lookup returns CDR1 PRHDT and CDR2 FYEKMQ (reference sequence). DNA for the CDR3: TGTGCCAGCAGCTTTCAGGGGACAGGGGTCCACGAGCAGTACTTC. The encoded protein is CASSFQGTGVHEQYF.

This clone was seen just once. The chain is built from TRBV3-1 (or the pseudogene TRBV3-2) and TRBJ2-4; D uncertain. The CDR3 runs to 14 residues. Germline V gives CDR1 LGHDT, CDR2 YNNKEL (reference sequence). Between the trimmed V and J ends, which lost 1 base and 0 bases, there was a span of 4 bases. The CDR3 nucleotides are TGTGCCAGCAGCCAAGGGGTAGCCAAAAACATTCAGTACTTC. It yields the protein CASSQGVAKNIQYF.

For the CDR3, the DNA is TGTGCCAGCAGCCAACGGGACGGCCGAGCCTACGAGCAGTACTTC. It yields the protein CASSQRDGRAYEQYF. J is TRBJ2-7 and V is TRBV6-2 or TRBV6-3, with D perhaps being TRBD1 or TRBD2 (5 bases each). Germline V gives CDR1 MNHEY, CDR2 SVGEGT. CDR3 length: 15 residues. Trimming took 6 bases from V and 2 from J, leaving 17 bases between them.

V usage is TRBV5-1 and J usage is TRBJ2-1; a weak D match, TRBD1 (6 bases). Looked up from germline, CDR1 is SGHRS and CDR2 is YFSETQ. The ends were cut back, 2 bases at V and 0 bases at J, with 12 bases in the middle. The CDR3 is 16 amino acids. CDR3 loop: CASSFVGAYSYNEQFF. CDR3 nucleotide sequence: TGCGCCAGCAGCTTTGTGGGGGCCTACTCCTACAATGAGCAGTTCTTC.

The chain combines TRBV7-9 with TRBJ1-1; D remains ambiguous. V shed 3 bases and J shed 1 base, with 15 bases lying between them. The CDR3 has 16 amino acids. In germline, CDR1 is SEHNR, CDR2 FQNEAQ (reference sequence). For the CDR3, the DNA is TGTGCCAGCAGCTTCAAATGGACGGCGGGGAACACTGAAGCTTTCTTT. It is translated as CASSFKWTAGNTEAFF.

The rearrangement uses TRBV6-5 and TRBJ2-7; D is unclear. CDR1 and CDR2 from the germline V gene are MNHEY and SVGAGI. The CDR3 runs 12 residues. The germline V and J ends were trimmed by 8 bases and 0 bases, with 8 bases remaining between them. CDR3 in DNA: TGTGCCAGCCTGTCCCACTCCTACGAGCAGTACTTC. Amino acids: CASLSHSYEQYF.

This clone was recorded only once. The rearrangement uses TRBV7-8 and TRBJ1-5; no reliable D call. The CDR3 runs 13 residues. The germline V and J ends were trimmed by 0 bases and 3 bases, with 3 bases remaining between them. Germline lookup yields CDR1 SGHVS and CDR2 FQNEAQ. The CDR3 nucleotides read TGTGCCAGCAGCTTAGCTCCCAATCAGCCCCAGCATTTT. Its protein product is CASSLAPNQPQHF.

The gene calls are TRBV15 and TRBJ1-6; no firm D call. The ends were cut back, 4 bases at V and 0 bases at J, with 10 bases in the middle. The CDR3 has 16 residues. Germline V gene sequence: CDR1 LNHNV, CDR2 YYDKDF (reference sequence). The CDR3 nucleotides are TGTGCCACCAGCACTGAACTCGACTCCTATAATTCACCCCTCCACTTT. This translates into CATSTELDSYNSPLHF. The full variable domain, rest sourced from reference TRBV15 and TRBJ1-6, is DAMVIQNPRYQVTQFGKPVTLSCSQTLNHNVMYWYQQKSSQAPKLLFHYYDKDFNNEADTPDNFQSRRPNTSFCFLDIRSPGLGDTAMYLCATSTELDSYNSPLHFGNGTRLTVT.

The chain has TRBV5-1 and TRBJ1-1; D gene uncertain. V was clipped by 5 bases and J by 1 base, with 9 bases between them. Germline CDR1 and CDR2: SGHRS and YFSETQ. There are 13 residues in the CDR3. The chain's CDR3 is CASRVTPNTEAFF. CDR3 nucleotide sequence: TGCGCCAGCAGGGTGACCCCGAACACTGAAGCTTTCTTT. Based on the CDR3 plus reference TRBV5-1 and TRBJ1-1, the full variable domain is KAGVTQTPRYLIKTRGQQVTLSCSPISGHRSVSWYQQTPGQGLQFLFEYFSETQRNKGNFPGRFSGRQFSNSRSEMNVSTLELGDSALYLCASRVTPNTEAFFGQGTRLTVV.

The rearrangement uses TRBV6-4 and TRBJ1-1; D ambiguous. This CDR3 comprises 14 residues. V gave up 2 bases and J gave up 1 base, with 8 bases separating them. Germline V CDR1 and CDR2: MRHNA, SNTAGT. The CDR3 DNA is TGTGCCAGCAGTGACGGGATGGGGAACACTGAAGCTTTCTTT. Protein product: CASSDGMGNTEAFF.

The chain joins TRBV12-5 to TRBJ1-2; D is undetermined. CDR3 length equals 13 residues. Deletions cut 2 bases from V and 8 bases from J, with 12 bases between. Germline CDR1 is LGHNT and CDR2 is FRNRAP. Here the CDR3 reads CASGLTMTSGYTF. The CDR3, as DNA: TGTGCTAGTGGTTTGACAATGACGTCGGGCTACACCTTC.

This clone was seen just once. The J gene is TRBJ2-1, the V gene TRBV6-6; D ambiguous. Germline CDR1 MNHNY, CDR2 SVGAGI (reference sequence). V was clipped by 8 bases and J by 0 bases, with 14 bases between them. CDR3 size: 15 residues. The CDR3 coding sequence is TGTGCCAGCTGCGACCGCACGAGCTCCTACAATGAGCAGTTCTTC. Amino acid sequence: CASCDRTSSYNEQFF.